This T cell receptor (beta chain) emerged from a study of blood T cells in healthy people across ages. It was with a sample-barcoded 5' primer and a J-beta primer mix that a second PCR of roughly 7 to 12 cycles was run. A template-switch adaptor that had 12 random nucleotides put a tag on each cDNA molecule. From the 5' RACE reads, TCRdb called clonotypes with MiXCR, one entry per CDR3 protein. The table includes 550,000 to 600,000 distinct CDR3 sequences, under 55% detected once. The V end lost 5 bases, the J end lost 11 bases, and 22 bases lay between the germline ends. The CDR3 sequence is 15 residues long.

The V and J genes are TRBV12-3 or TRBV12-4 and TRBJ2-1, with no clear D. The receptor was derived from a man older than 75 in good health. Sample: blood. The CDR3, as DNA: TGTGCCAGCAGTGCCCCTATGGGCTGGAAGGGTAAGCAGTTCTTC. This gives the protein CASSAPMGWKGKQFF.